The 19 T cell receptor beta chains below were found in one sample sequenced in a study of breast tumors, draining lymph nodes, adjacent tissues. Breast cancer patients provided tissue from their axillary draining lymph nodes. TCRdb reprocessed the multiplex PCR reads via MiXCR and lists one record per CDR3 protein. The sample lists approximately 280,000 distinct CDR3 sequences, 30% to 35% seen once, with roughly 1.2% in the top ten. The sample consisted of axillary lymph node tissue. These TCRs come from a female donor with breast cancer. Some clones in this sample may be carry-over from other donors' samples.

This clonotype showed up just once. J is TRBJ2-3 and V is TRBV20-1, with D possibly being TRBD2 (7 bases). The CDR3 sequence is 13 residues long. CDR1 and CDR2 (germline): DFQATT, SNEGSKA (reference sequence). The V end was cut by 3 bases, the J end by 3 bases, with 10 bases between. As DNA, the CDR3 is TGCAGTGCTAGGCGGGGGCAAACAGATACGCAGTATTTT. It is translated as CSARRGQTDTQYF.

This clonotype was recorded a few times. The junction differs from germline at one of its ends, possibly a read error. The chain employs TRBV11-2 and TRBJ2-6; D may be TRBD1 (6 bases). CDR3 length: 13 amino acids. CDR1 and CDR2 from the germline V gene are SGHAT and FQNNGV. The CDR3 region has the DNA TGTGCCAGCAGCTTTTCAGGGGACAACGTCCTGACTTTC. Residues: CASSFSGDNVLTF.

This clonotype has just one count. The V gene is TRBV7-2, the J gene TRBJ2-2; 7 positions match TRBD1. This CDR3 contains 15 residues. V was clipped by 2 bases and J by 6 bases; unmatched bases: 6. Germline CDR1 is SGHTA and CDR2 is FQGNSA. The CDR3 here is CASSLRDRVPGELFF. In DNA form, the CDR3 reads TGTGCCAGCAGCTTACGCGACAGGGTCCCCGGGGAGCTGTTTTTT.

The CDR3 coding sequence is TGTGCCAGCAGTTATTTAACAGCCCAAGAGACCCAGTACTTC. Translation gives CASSYLTAQETQYF. The genes are TRBV6-5 and TRBJ2-5, with D uncertain. This CDR3 region has 14 residues. The V end lost 3 bases, the J end lost 1 base, and 9 bases lay between the germline ends. Germline V gene sequence: CDR1 MNHEY, CDR2 SVGAGI.

Comments on this clonotype: An end of the junction differs from the germline gene, which may be a read error. V gene TRBV11-1 combines with J gene TRBJ2-7; 7 nucleotides align to TRBD1. The germline CDR1 and CDR2 sequences are SGHAT and FQDESV (reference sequence). CDR3 length: 13 residues. The CDR3 here is CAGSPGQTGGQYF. CDR3 sequence (DNA): TGTGCCGGCAGCCCGGGACAGACGGGTGGGCAGTACTTC.

The chain combines TRBV20-1 with TRBJ2-3; tentatively, D is TRBD2 (6 bases). The CDR3 sequence is 15 residues long. CDR1 and CDR2 (germline): DFQATT, SNEGSKA (reference sequence). V dropped 3 bases and J dropped 2 bases, with 15 bases sitting between them. CDR3 coding DNA: TGCAGTGCTAGCCCAGGAGGGTGGTACACAGATACGCAGTATTTT. As protein: CSASPGGWYTDTQYF.

The chain uses TRBV14 and TRBJ2-3; TRBD1 aligns across 7 bases. CDR1 SGHDN and CDR2 FVKESK come from the germline V gene. V gave up 2 bases and J gave up 6 bases; unmatched junction bases: 5. The CDR3 sequence is 14 residues long. The CDR3 DNA reads as TGTGCCAGCAGCCAAACAGGGGCCGGGGATACGCAGTATTTT. Encoded protein: CASSQTGAGDTQYF.

About this clonotype itself: A much larger clone differs from this one at a single base, so this may be a read error. This likely comes from a read error, as the CDR3 has no conserved phenylalanine or tryptophan at its end. The rearrangement uses TRBV9 and TRBJ2-1; D is unclear. V was shortened by 2 bases and J by 5 bases, with 8 bases between the two germline ends. Germline V gives CDR1 SGDLS, CDR2 YYNGEE. CDR3 length: 13 residues. CDR3 sequence reads: CASSVSTDNEQFS. CDR3 bases: TGTGCCAGCAGCGTTTCCACGGACAATGAGCAGTTCTCC.

Ten or more counts support this clonotype. In DNA form, the CDR3 reads TGTGCCACCAGTGGTACAGGGGGGACTGGGGCCAACGTCCTGACTTTC. Translation gives CATSGTGGTGANVLTF. This chain uses TRBV24-1 with TRBJ2-6, with 8 bases that match TRBD1. The trim removed 5 bases at V and 2 bases at J, leaving 4 bases unmatched. The CDR3 covers 16 residues. Germline-derived CDR1 and CDR2 are KGHDR and SFDVKD.

Many counts were recorded for this clonotype. The chain is built from TRBV15 and TRBJ1-6; 9 nucleotides agree with TRBD1. V lost 1 base and J lost 11; bases outside the gene matches: 9. The CDR3 is made up of 16 amino acids. Per the germline V gene, CDR1 is LNHNV and CDR2 is YYDKDF (reference sequence). CDR3 nucleotide sequence: TGTGCCACCAGCAGAGTTTCCGGACAGGGGTTGGCACCCCTCCACTTT. This gives the protein CATSRVSGQGLAPLHF.

In its sample, this clonotype was seen a few times. This may be a read error: a much more frequent sequence differs by one nucleotide. J is TRBJ1-6 and V is TRBV20-1, with 9 bases fitting TRBD1. After removal of 5 bases from V and 9 bases from J, the junction contained 11 bases not matched to a gene. The CDR3 spans 15 residues. The germline V gene has CDR1 DFQATT and CDR2 SNEGSKA (reference sequence). The CDR3 region has the DNA TGCAGTGCTCTTAACCCCGGGACAGGGACTTCACCCCTCCACTTT. This gives the protein CSALNPGTGTSPLHF.

This clonotype has ten or more counts. This CDR3 reads CASSLGVGMNGYTF. CDR3 in DNA: TGCGCCAGCAGCTTGGGGGTGGGAATGAATGGCTACACCTTC. The chain has TRBV5-1 and TRBJ1-2; D call uncertain. Germline V gives CDR1 SGHRS, CDR2 YFSETQ. V was shortened by 0 bases and J by 6 bases, with 12 bases between the two germline ends. The CDR3 sequence is 14 residues long. Variable domain in full (rest from reference TRBV5-1 and TRBJ1-2): KAGVTQTPRYLIKTRGQQVTLSCSPISGHRSVSWYQQTPGQGLQFLFEYFSETQRNKGNFPGRFSGRQFSNSRSEMNVSTLELGDSALYLCASSLGVGMNGYTFGSGTRLTVV.

In its sample, this clonotype was seen a few times. The chain recombines TRBV4-2 with TRBJ2-4; D is undetermined. Looked up from germline, CDR1 is LGHNA and CDR2 is YNFKEQ. This CDR3 is built from 14 residues. Trimming took 0 bases from V and 8 from J, leaving 11 bases between them. The CDR3 loop reads CASSQDLHSDIQYF. CDR3 DNA: TGTGCCAGCAGCCAAGACCTGCACAGTGACATTCAGTACTTC.

Concerning this clonotype itself: A much more abundant neighbour one base away suggests this may be a read error. V is TRBV20-1 and J is TRBJ2-5; TRBD2 might be the D (6 bases). Germline CDR1 is DFQATT and CDR2 is SNEGSKA (reference sequence). Trimming left V 1 base short and J 5 bases short, with 17 bases between. The CDR3 is 15 amino acids. The DNA for the CDR3 is TGCAGTGCTAGAGTGGGGTATCGGGAGCCGGAGACCCAGTACTTC. This sequence encodes CSARVGYREPETQYF.

Many counts were recorded for this clonotype. The chain has TRBV4-3 and TRBJ2-1; weak D call: TRBD2 (6 bases). CDR1 is LGHNA, CDR2 YSLEER, per germline. V lost 4 bases and J 4 bases, leaving 20 bases between the germline ends. There are 17 residues in the CDR3. The CDR3 nucleotides read TGCGCCAGCAGCCTGGGGGTGGCCAGCGGAGGGTACAATGAGCAGTTCTTC. It yields the protein CASSLGVASGGYNEQFF.

A few counts support this clonotype. The chain links TRBV5-8 to TRBJ2-3; 8 nucleotides line up with TRBD2. Germline V gene sequence: CDR1 SGHTS, CDR2 YDEGEE. The CDR3 runs 15 residues. V lost 4 bases to trimming and J lost 12 bases; unmatched junction nucleotides: 16. This CDR3 reads CASSPGKIAGTAQYF. The CDR3, as DNA: TGTGCCAGCAGCCCCGGAAAGATAGCGGGAACCGCTCAGTATTTT.

The chain is built from TRBV30 and TRBJ2-7; the D gene is possibly TRBD1 (6 bases). The germline V and J ends were trimmed by 2 bases and 1 base, with 9 bases remaining between them. The CDR3 is made up of 13 amino acids. CDR1 is GTSNPN and CDR2 is SVGIG in the germline V gene (reference sequence). The CDR3 DNA follows: TGTGCCTGGAGTCAGGACAGATCCTACGAGCAGTACTTC. Its protein product is CAWSQDRSYEQYF.

This clonotype showed up many times. The chain joins TRBV5-1 to TRBJ2-7, with 9 bases that match TRBD1. V shed 2 bases and J 4 bases; nucleotides not matched to a gene: 7. CDR1 is SGHRS and CDR2 is YFSETQ in the germline V gene. The CDR3 contains 15 residues. This CDR3 is CASSFGTGKRYEQYF. CDR3 bases: TGCGCCAGCAGCTTCGGGACAGGGAAACGTTACGAGCAGTACTTC.

This clonotype was seen only a few times. The chain recombines TRBV2 with TRBJ1-1; D is ambiguous. CDR3 length: 11 residues. Trimming shortened V by 6 bases and J by 3 bases, and 5 bases separated the two germline ends. Germline V gives CDR1 SNHLY, CDR2 FYNNEI. The CDR3 spells CASSADTEAFF. CDR3 bases: TGTGCCAGCAGCGCTGACACTGAAGCTTTCTTT.